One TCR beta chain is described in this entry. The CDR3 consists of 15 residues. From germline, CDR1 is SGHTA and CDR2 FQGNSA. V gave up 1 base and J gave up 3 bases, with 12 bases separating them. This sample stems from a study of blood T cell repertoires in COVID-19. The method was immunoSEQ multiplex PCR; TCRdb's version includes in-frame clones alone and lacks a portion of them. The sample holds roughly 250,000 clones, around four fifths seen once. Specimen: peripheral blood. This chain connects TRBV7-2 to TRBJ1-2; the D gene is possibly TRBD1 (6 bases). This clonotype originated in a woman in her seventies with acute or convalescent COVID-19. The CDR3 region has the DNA TGTGCCAGCAGCTTAGGGCAGGGGATGGACTATGGCTACACCTTC. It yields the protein CASSLGQGMDYGYTF.